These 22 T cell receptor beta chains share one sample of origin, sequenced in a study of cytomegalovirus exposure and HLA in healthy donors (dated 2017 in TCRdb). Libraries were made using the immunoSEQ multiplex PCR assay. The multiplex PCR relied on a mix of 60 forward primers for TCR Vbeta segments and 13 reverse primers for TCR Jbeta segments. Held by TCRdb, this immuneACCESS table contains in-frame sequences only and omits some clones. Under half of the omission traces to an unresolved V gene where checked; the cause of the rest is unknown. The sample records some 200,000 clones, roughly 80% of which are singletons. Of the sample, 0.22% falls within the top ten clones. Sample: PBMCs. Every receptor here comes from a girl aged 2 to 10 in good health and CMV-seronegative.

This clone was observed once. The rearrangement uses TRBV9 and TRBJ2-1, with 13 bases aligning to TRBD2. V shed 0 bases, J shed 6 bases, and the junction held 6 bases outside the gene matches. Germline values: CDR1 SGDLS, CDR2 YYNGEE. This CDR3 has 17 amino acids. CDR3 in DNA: TGTGCCAGCAGCGTAGGGACTAGCGGGGGAACGTCCAATGAGCAGTTCTTC. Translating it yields CASSVGTSGGTSNEQFF. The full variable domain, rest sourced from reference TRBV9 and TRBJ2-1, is DSGVTQTPKHLITATGQRVTLRCSPRSGDLSVYWYQQSLDQGLQFLIQYYNGEERAKGNILERFSAQQFPDLHSELNLSSLELGDSALYFCASSVGTSGGTSNEQFFGPGTRLTVL.

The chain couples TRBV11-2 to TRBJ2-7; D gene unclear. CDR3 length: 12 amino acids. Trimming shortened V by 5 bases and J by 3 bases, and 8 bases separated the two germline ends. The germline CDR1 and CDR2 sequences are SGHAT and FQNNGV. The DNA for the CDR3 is TGTGCCAGCAGCCCGAGAGGCTACGAGCAGTACTTC. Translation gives CASSPRGYEQYF.

The CDR3 coding sequence is TGTGCCAGCAGCCACACGGGGACAGGGTTTAGCTCTGGAAACACCATATATTTT. Protein sequence: CASSHTGTGFSSGNTIYF. The chain has TRBV7-9 and TRBJ1-3; 9 nucleotides line up with TRBD1. V lost 5 bases and J lost 0; bases outside the gene matches: 11. CDR1 and CDR2 (germline): SEHNR, FQNEAQ (reference sequence). This CDR3 contains 18 residues.

Written as DNA, the CDR3 is TGCGCCAGCAGTGAGTCGGGACAGTACAATGAGCAGTTCTTC. Amino acids: CASSESGQYNEQFF. The rearrangement links TRBV10-2 to TRBJ2-1, with 7 bases identical to TRBD1. Trimming took 0 bases from V and 4 from J; bases not matched to a gene: 0. Germline V CDR1 and CDR2: WSHSY, SAAADI. The CDR3 has 14 amino acids.

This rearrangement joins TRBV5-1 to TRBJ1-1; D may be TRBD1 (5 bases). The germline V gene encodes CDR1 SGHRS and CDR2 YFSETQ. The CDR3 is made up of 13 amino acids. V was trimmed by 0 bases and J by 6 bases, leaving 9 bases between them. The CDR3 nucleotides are TGCGCCAGCAGCTTGGGCGGGGGTGCTGAAGCTTTCTTT. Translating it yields CASSLGGGAEAFF.

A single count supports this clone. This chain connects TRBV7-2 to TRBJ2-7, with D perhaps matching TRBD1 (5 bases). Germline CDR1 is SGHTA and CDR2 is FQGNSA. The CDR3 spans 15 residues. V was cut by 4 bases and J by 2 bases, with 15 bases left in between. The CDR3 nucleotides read TGTGCCAGCAGCTGGGGTGGGGCAGGAACCTACGAGCAGTACTTC. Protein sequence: CASSWGGAGTYEQYF.

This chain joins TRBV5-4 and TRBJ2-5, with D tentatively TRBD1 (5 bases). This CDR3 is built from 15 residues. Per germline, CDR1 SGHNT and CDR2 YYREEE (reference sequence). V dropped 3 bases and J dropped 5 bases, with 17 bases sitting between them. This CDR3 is CASSSPSGLRETQYF. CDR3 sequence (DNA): TGTGCCAGCAGCTCCCCGTCAGGGTTAAGGGAGACCCAGTACTTC.

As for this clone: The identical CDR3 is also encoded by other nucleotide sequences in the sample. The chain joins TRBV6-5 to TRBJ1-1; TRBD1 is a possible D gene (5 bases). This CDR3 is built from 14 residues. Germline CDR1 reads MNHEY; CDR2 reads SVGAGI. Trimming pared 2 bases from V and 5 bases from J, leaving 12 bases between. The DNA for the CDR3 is TGTGCCAGCAGTTACCGTTCAGGGTCAACTGAAGCTTTCTTT. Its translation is CASSYRSGSTEAFF.

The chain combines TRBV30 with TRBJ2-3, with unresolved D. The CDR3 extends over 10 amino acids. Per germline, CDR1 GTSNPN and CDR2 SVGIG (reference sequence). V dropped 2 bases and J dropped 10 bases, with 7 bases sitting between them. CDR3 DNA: TGTGCCTGGAGTTCCGTTTCGCAGTATTTT. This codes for CAWSSVSQYF.

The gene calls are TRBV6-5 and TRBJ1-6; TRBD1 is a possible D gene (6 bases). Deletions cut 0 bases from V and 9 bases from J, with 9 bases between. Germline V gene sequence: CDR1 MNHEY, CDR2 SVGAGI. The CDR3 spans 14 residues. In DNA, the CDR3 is TGTGCCAGCAGTTACTCGAACAGGGCTTCACCCCTCCACTTT. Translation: CASSYSNRASPLHF.

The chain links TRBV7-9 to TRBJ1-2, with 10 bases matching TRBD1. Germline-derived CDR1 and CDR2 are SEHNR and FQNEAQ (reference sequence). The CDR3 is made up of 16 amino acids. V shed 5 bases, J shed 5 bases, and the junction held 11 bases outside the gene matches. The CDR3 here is CASSPSLRDRGYGYTF. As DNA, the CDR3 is TGTGCCAGCAGCCCGAGCCTCCGGGACAGGGGATATGGCTACACCTTC.

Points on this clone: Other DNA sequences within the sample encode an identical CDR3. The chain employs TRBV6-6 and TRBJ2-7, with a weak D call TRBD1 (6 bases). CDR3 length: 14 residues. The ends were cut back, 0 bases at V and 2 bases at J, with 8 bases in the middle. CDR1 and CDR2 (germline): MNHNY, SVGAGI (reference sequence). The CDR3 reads CASSYSTGTYEQYF. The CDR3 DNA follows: TGTGCCAGCAGTTACTCGACAGGAACCTACGAGCAGTACTTC.

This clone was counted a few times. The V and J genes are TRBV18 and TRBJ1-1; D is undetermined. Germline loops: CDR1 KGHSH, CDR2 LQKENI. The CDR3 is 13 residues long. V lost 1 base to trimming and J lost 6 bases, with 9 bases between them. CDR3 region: CASSPRGEAEAFF. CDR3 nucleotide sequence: TGTGCCAGCTCACCACGCGGGGAAGCTGAAGCTTTCTTT. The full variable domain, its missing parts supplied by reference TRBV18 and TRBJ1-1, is NAGVMQNPRHLVRRRGQEARLRCSPMKGHSHVYWYRQLPEEGLKFMVYLQKENIIDESGMPKERFSAEFPKEGPSILRIQQVVRGDSAAYFCASSPRGEAEAFFGQGTRLTVV.

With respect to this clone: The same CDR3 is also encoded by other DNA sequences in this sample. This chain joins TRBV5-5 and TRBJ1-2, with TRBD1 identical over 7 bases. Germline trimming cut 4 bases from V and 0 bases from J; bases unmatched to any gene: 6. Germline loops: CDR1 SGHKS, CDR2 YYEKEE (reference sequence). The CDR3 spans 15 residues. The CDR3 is CASSPTGNPNYGYTF. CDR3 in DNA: TGTGCCAGCAGCCCGACAGGGAACCCTAACTATGGCTACACCTTC.

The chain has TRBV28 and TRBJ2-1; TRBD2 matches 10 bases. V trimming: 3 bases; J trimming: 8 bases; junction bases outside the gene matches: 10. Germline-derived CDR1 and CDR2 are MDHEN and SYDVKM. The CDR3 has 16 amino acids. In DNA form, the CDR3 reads TGTGCCAGCAGTTTTTTCCTAGCGGGAGAATTGGATGAGCAGTTCTTC. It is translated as CASSFFLAGELDEQFF.

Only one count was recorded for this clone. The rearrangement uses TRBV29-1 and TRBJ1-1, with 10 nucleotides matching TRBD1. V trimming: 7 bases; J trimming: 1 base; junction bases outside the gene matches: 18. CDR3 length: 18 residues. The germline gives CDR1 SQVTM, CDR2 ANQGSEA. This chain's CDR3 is CSAPSGTGAGRENTEAFF. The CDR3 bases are TGCAGCGCCCCATCGGGGACAGGGGCAGGCCGGGAGAACACTGAAGCTTTCTTT.

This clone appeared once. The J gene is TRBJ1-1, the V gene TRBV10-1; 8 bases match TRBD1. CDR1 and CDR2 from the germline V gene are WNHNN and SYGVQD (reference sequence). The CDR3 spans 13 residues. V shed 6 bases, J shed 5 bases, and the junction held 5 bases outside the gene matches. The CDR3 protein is CASSATGDTEAFF. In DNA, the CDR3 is TGCGCCAGCAGCGCGACAGGGGATACTGAAGCTTTCTTT.

The CDR3: CASSQESGQGPYEQYF. In DNA form, the CDR3 reads TGTGCCAGCAGTCAAGAAAGCGGACAGGGTCCCTACGAGCAGTACTTC. The chain joins TRBV2 to TRBJ2-7, with 8 bases identical to TRBD1. Trimming at V came to 5 bases and at J to 2 bases, leaving 11 bases not matched to a gene. CDR1 and CDR2 from the germline V gene are SNHLY and FYNNEI. The CDR3 extends over 16 amino acids.

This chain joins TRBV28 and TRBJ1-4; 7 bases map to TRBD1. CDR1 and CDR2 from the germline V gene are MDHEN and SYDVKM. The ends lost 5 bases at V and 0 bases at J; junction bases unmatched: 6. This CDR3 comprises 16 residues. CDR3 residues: CASSTRQGTTNEKLFF. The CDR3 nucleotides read TGTGCCAGCAGTACGAGACAGGGAACAACTAATGAAAAACTGTTTTTT.

The CDR3 here is CASSEWVLAGGSPDTQYF. The CDR3 DNA is TGCGCCAGCAGTGAATGGGTTCTAGCGGGAGGTTCGCCAGATACGCAGTATTTT. This chain uses TRBV10-2 with TRBJ2-3, with 11 bases aligning to TRBD2. V shed 3 bases and J 4 bases; nucleotides not matched to a gene: 12. CDR3 length equals 18 residues. Germline values: CDR1 WSHSY, CDR2 SAAADI.

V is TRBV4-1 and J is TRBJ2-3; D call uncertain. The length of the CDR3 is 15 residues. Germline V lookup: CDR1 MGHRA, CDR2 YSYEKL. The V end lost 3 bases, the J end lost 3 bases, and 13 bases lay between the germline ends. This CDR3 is CASSQGQIPTDTQYF. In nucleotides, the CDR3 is TGCGCCAGCAGCCAGGGCCAGATCCCGACAGATACGCAGTATTTT.

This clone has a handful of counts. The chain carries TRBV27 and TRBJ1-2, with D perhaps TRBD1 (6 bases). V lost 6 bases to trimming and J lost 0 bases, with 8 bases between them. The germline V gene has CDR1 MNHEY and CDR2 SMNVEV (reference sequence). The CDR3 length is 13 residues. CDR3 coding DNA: TGTGCCAGCAGAGGGACAACTAACTATGGCTACACCTTC. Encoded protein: CASRGTTNYGYTF.